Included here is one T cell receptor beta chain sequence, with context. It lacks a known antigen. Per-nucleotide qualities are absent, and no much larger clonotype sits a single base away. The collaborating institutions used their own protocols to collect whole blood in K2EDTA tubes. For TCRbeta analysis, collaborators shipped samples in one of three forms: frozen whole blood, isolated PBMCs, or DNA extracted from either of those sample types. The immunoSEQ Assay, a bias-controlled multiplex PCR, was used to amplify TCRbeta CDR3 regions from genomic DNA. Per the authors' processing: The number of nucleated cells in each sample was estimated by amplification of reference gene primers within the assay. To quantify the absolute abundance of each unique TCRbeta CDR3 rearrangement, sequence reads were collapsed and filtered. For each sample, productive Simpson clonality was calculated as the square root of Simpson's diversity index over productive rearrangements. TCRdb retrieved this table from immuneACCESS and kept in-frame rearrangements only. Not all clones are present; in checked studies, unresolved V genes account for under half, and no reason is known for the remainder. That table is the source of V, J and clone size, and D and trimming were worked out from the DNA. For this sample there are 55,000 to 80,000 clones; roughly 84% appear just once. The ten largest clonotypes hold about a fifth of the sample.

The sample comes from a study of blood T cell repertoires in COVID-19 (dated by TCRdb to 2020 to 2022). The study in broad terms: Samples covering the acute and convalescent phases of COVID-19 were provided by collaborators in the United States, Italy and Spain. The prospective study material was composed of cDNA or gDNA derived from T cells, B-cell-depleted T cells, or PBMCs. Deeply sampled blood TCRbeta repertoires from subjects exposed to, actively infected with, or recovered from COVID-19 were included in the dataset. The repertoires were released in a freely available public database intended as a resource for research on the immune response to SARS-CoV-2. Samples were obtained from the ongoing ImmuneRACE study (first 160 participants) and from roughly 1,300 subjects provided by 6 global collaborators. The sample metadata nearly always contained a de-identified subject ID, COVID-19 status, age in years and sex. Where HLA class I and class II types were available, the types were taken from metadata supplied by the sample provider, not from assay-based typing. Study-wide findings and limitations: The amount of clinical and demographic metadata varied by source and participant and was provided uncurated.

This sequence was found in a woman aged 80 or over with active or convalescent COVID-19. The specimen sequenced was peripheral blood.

Here the CDR3 is given as CASSLAGSNSPLHF. The DNA sequence follows: TGTGCCAGCAGCTTAGCAGGGAGTAACTCACCCCTCCACTTT. The chain is encoded by TRBV7-8 joined to TRBJ1-6; the D gene cannot be resolved reliably. The junction carries 10 bases between V and J, which are trimmed by 0 bases and 10 bases respectively. The CDR3 runs 14 amino acids, cysteine and phenylalanine included. This entry keeps only the CDR3 DNA: 42 bases, framed from base 1. CDR1 is given as SGHVS and CDR2 as FQNEAQ, both from the germline V gene. The full variable domain, completed from the reference TRBV7-8 and TRBJ1-6 proteins outside the CDR3, reads GAGVSQSPRYKVAKRGQDVALRCDPISGHVSLFWYQQALGQGPEFLTYFQNEAQLDKSGLPSDRFFAERPEGSVSTLKIQRTQQEDSAVYLCASSLAGSNSPLHFGNGTRLTVT.